The 29 T cell receptor beta chains in this list originate from one sample, sequenced in a study of T cells in women clearing cervical HPV infection (dated by TCRdb to about 2018). Library preparation was by the immunoSEQ multiplex PCR assay. Entries here come from immuneACCESS through TCRdb and include only in-frame sequences with V and J called. Some clones fail to appear in such tables; in the studies checked, an unresolved V gene covers under half of the shortfall, and the cause of the remainder is unknown. The table for this sample shows 25,000 to 35,000 clones. In total, the top ten clones hold 20% to 25% of the sample. Material: blood buffy coat. These receptors were collected from a woman aged 18 to 75 with a cervical HPV16 infection that either progressed to CIN3+ or cleared (not recorded which).

About this clone itself: The read halts 3 residues ahead of the CDR3 end, with the missing end drawn from the germline J gene. The chain combines TRBV7-9 with TRBJ2-3; D may be TRBD2 (6 bases). Germline loops: CDR1 SEHNR, CDR2 FQNEAQ (reference sequence). This CDR3 contains 15 residues. V lost 5 bases and J 4 bases, leaving 16 bases between the germline ends. The CDR3 DNA, read in part, is TGTGCCAGCAGCCCTGGATTTACTAGCCCAGATACG. Its translation is CASSPGFTSPDT. The whole CDR3 protein reads CASSPGFTSPDTQYF. Full variable domain (outside the CDR3, taken from reference TRBV7-9 and TRBJ2-3): DTGVSQNPRHKITKRGQNVTFRCDPISEHNRLYWYRQTLGQGPEFLTYFQNEAQLEKSRLLSDRFSAERPKGSFSTLEIQRTEQGDSAMYLCASSPGFTSPDTQYFGPGTRLTVL.

CDR3 in amino acids: CASSLATGSTSGANVLTF. CDR3 DNA (partial): TGCGCCAGCAGCTTGGCTACAGGGAGCACCTCTGGGGCCAACGTC. The chain is built from TRBV5-1 and TRBJ2-6, with a weak D call TRBD1 (6 bases). The read is 3 residues too short to cover the CDR3 end, so that end is filled in from the germline J gene. Trimming took 0 bases from V and 0 from J, leaving 13 bases between them. The CDR3 totals 18 residues. Germline V lookup: CDR1 SGHRS, CDR2 YFSETQ.

Notes on this clone: The read gets to within 3 residues of the CDR3 end, and the germline J gene fills in the rest. This rearrangement joins TRBV5-6 to TRBJ2-7; possible D gene TRBD1, 5 bases. The CDR3 has 15 residues. Deletions cut 4 bases from V and 5 bases from J, with 19 bases between. Germline V gives CDR1 SGHDT, CDR2 YYEEEE. CDR3 DNA, as far as it was read: TGTGCCAGCAGCCGTGTAGGGGAAAGCCCCCACGAG. Its protein is CASSRVGESPHE. The entire CDR3 protein is CASSRVGESPHEQYF.

As regards this clone: The DNA ends 3 residues before the CDR3 does, and the rest of the CDR3 is filled in from the germline J gene. The rearrangement joins TRBV7-2 to TRBJ1-5; unclear D gene. From germline, CDR1 is SGHTA and CDR2 FQGNSA. With 2 bases removed from V and 1 base from J, the gap between germline ends came to 9 bases. This CDR3 comprises 15 residues. The part of the CDR3 DNA that was read is TGTGCCAGCAGCTTACAATTTGTCAGCAATCAGCCC. Encoded protein: CASSLQFVSNQP. The whole CDR3 protein reads CASSLQFVSNQPQHF.

A remark on this clone: From the germline J gene comes the end of the CDR3, since the read stops 3 residues before it. The V gene is TRBV5-6, the J gene TRBJ2-5; 9 bases map to TRBD1. Germline CDR1 SGHDT, CDR2 YYEEEE. V gave up 0 bases and J gave up 5 bases; unmatched junction bases: 5. The CDR3 consists of 15 residues. The CDR3 reads CASSLGDREVETQYF. The DNA read from the CDR3 is TGTGCCAGCAGCTTGGGGGACAGGGAGGTGGAGACC.

In regard to this clone: One junction end disagrees with the germline gene, perhaps due to a read error. Read data end 3 residues before the CDR3 end; the end is taken from the germline J gene. The chain is built from TRBV7-3 and TRBJ2-1; 13 positions match TRBD2. This CDR3 spans 15 amino acids. CDR1 SGHTA and CDR2 FQGTGA come from the germline V gene. The CDR3 is CANSATSGRGGEQFF. CDR3 DNA, as far as it was read: TGTGCCAACAGCGCAACTAGCGGGAGGGGGGGTGAG.

Comment on this clone: Coverage ceases 3 residues before the CDR3 finishes, and the germline J gene fills in the end. The chain uses TRBV7-9 and TRBJ1-4; TRBD1 aligns across 7 bases. Germline CDR1 reads SEHNR; CDR2 reads FQNEAQ (reference sequence). This CDR3 has 15 amino acids. CDR3 protein: CASSLDGTAAEKLFF. CDR3 DNA (partial): TGTGCCAGCAGCTTAGACGGGACAGCCGCGGAGAAA.

Worth noting for this clone: The CDR3 extends 3 residues past the end of the read, so its final part is completed from the germline J gene. The rearrangement joins TRBV2 to TRBJ1-2; 8 nucleotides agree with TRBD1. This CDR3 has 17 residues. Germline V gene lookup returns CDR1 SNHLY and CDR2 FYNNEI. The part of the CDR3 DNA that was read is TGTGCCAGCAGTGAATTGGCCGGGACAGGAGCTTACAATGAC. As protein: CASSELAGTGAYND. The whole CDR3 sequence reads CASSELAGTGAYNDYTF.

In regard to this clone: The DNA ends 3 residues before the CDR3 does, and the rest of the CDR3 is filled in from the germline J gene. J is TRBJ2-2 and V is TRBV5-1; TRBD1 matches at 7 bases. The CDR3 spans 13 residues. The germline V gene encodes CDR1 SGHRS and CDR2 YFSETQ. CDR3 region: CASSLGTGEKLFF. The covered CDR3 bases are TGCGCCAGCAGCTTGGGGACAGGTGAAAAG.

A note on this clone: The CDR3 goes on 3 residues after the read ends, and that part is filled in from the germline J gene. The chain is built from TRBV18 and TRBJ1-2; TRBD1 matches 9 bases. The CDR3 is made up of 15 amino acids. From germline, CDR1 is KGHSH and CDR2 LQKENI. The CDR3: CASSPPGQGFDDYTF. The sequenced CDR3 bases are TGTGCCAGCTCACCTCCGGGACAGGGCTTCGACGAC.

Points on this clone: The CDR3 end is not reached by the read, which stops 3 residues before it; the germline J gene fills it in. The rearrangement uses TRBV30 and TRBJ1-5; no firm D call. The CDR3 consists of 13 residues. Deletions cut 5 bases from V and 4 bases from J, with 12 bases between. CDR1 is GTSNPN and CDR2 is SVGIG in the germline V gene (reference sequence). The DNA read from the CDR3 is TGTGCCTGGTCTCTACAGCAAAATCAGCCC. This sequence encodes CAWSLQQNQP. The entire CDR3 reads CAWSLQQNQPQHF.

With respect to this clone: The read terminates 3 residues before the CDR3 end, so the remaining end is supplied by the germline J gene. This sequence joins TRBV11-2 and TRBJ2-5; maybe TRBD1 (6 bases). Germline V lookup: CDR1 SGHAT, CDR2 FQNNGV. The CDR3 is made up of 14 amino acids. Trimming stripped 2 bases from V and 3 bases from J, with 10 bases between. The CDR3 reads CASSLRGLKETQYF. The sequenced part of the CDR3 DNA is TGTGCCAGCAGCTTAAGGGGGTTAAAAGAGACC.

The CDR3 DNA, read in part, is TGTGCCAGCAGACCTTCGACTGGGGGGGGATACAATGAG. Encoded protein: CASRPSTGGGYNE. The CDR3, in full, reads CASRPSTGGGYNEQFF. The chain carries TRBV12-3 or TRBV12-4 and TRBJ2-1, with 7 bases fitting TRBD2. The sequenced fragment ends 3 residues before the CDR3 boundary, so the rest is inferred from the germline J gene. This CDR3 contains 16 residues. V shed 6 bases, J shed 4 bases, and the junction held 12 bases outside the gene matches.

With respect to this clone: The junction does not match germline at one end; this may be a read error. The read terminates 3 residues before the CDR3 end, so the remaining end is supplied by the germline J gene. The rearrangement uses TRBV18 and TRBJ1-2; D is perhaps TRBD1 (5 bases). Per germline, CDR1 KGHSH and CDR2 LQKENI. The CDR3 contains 14 residues. CDR3 residues: CASTPGLDYNDYTF. The covered CDR3 bases are TGTGCCAGCACACCGGGACTAGACTACAATGAC.

Details on this clone: Read coverage stops 3 residues before the CDR3 terminus; the germline J gene supplies the remainder. The chain joins TRBV30 to TRBJ1-4; D is unclear. This CDR3 region has 11 residues. The ends were cut back, 3 bases at V and 8 bases at J, with 7 bases in the middle. Per the germline V gene, CDR1 is GTSNPN and CDR2 is SVGIG (reference sequence). The CDR3 loop reads CAWSIREKLFF. CDR3 DNA (partial): TGTGCCTGGAGCATTCGGGAAAAA.

Incomplete CDR3 DNA: TGTGCCTGGACAGGGCAAGAGACG. Translating gives CAWTGQET. The whole CDR3 protein reads CAWTGQETQYF. The genes are TRBV30 and TRBJ2-3; tentatively, D is TRBD1 (5 bases). With the read ending 3 residues before the CDR3 end, the germline J gene is used to fill in that end. Germline-derived CDR1 and CDR2 are GTSNPN and SVGIG (reference sequence). The CDR3 runs to 11 residues.

Comment on this clone: The CDR3 goes on 3 residues after the read ends, and that part is filled in from the germline J gene. This rearrangement joins TRBV18 to TRBJ2-3, with 10 bases that match TRBD2. J was trimmed by 3 bases and V by 5 bases; bases with no gene match: 11. Germline values: CDR1 KGHSH, CDR2 LQKENI. The CDR3 extends over 17 amino acids. The CDR3 sequence: CASSTGRISGRTDTQYF. CDR3 DNA (partial): TGTGCCAGCTCAACCGGACGGATTAGCGGGAGGACAGATACG. Based on the CDR3 plus reference TRBV18 and TRBJ2-3, the full variable domain is NAGVMQNPRHLVRRRGQEARLRCSPMKGHSHVYWYRQLPEEGLKFMVYLQKENIIDESGMPKERFSAEFPKEGPSILRIQQVVRGDSAAYFCASSTGRISGRTDTQYFGPGTRLTVL.

The CDR3 DNA, read in part, is TGTGCCAGTCATCATTCACAGGGGGACGGTGAAAAG. Translation gives CASHHSQGDGEK. The full-length CDR3 reads as CASHHSQGDGEKLFF. The chain carries TRBV19 and TRBJ2-2; TRBD1 agrees at 8 bases. The read gets to within 3 residues of the CDR3 end, and the germline J gene fills in the rest. The V gene's germline CDR1 is LNHDA and CDR2 SQIVND (reference sequence). The CDR3 has 15 amino acids.

Notes on this clone: The read stops 3 residues short of the end of the CDR3; the missing end is completed from the germline J gene. The chain links TRBV20-1 to TRBJ2-7; 10 nucleotides align to TRBD1. V shed 0 bases and J 5 bases; nucleotides not matched to a gene: 7. This CDR3 is built from 15 residues. In germline, CDR1 is DFQATT, CDR2 SNEGSKA (reference sequence). CDR3 DNA (partial): TGCAGTGCTAGAGACTCAGACAGGGGGCTCCACGAG. Translating gives CSARDSDRGLHE. The whole CDR3 sequence reads CSARDSDRGLHEQYF.

Concerning this clone itself: The read halts 3 residues ahead of the CDR3 end, with the missing end drawn from the germline J gene. The rearrangement links TRBV2 to TRBJ2-4, with D hard to call. Germline loops: CDR1 SNHLY, CDR2 FYNNEI. CDR3 length: 13 amino acids. V dropped 9 bases and J dropped 8 bases, with 17 bases sitting between them. CDR3 sequence: CASHLAWVDIQYF. Incomplete CDR3 DNA: TGTGCCAGTCACTTAGCTTGGGTAGACATT.

Of note for this clone: The sequenced fragment ends 3 residues before the CDR3 boundary, so the rest is inferred from the germline J gene. This rearrangement joins TRBV30 to TRBJ2-1; D uncertain. The germline CDR1 and CDR2 sequences are GTSNPN and SVGIG (reference sequence). V was clipped by 2 bases and J by 2 bases, with 19 bases between them. There are 17 residues in the CDR3. The CDR3 loop reads CAWSQRRRAIAYNEQFF. The sequenced CDR3 bases are TGTGCCTGGAGTCAACGGCGGCGTGCGATAGCCTACAATGAG. Complete variable domain (other parts from reference TRBV30 and TRBJ2-1): SQTIHQWPATLVQPVGSPLSLECTVEGTSNPNLYWYRQAAGRGLQLLFYSVGIGQISSEVPQNLSASRPQDRQFILSSKKLLLSDSGFYLCAWSQRRRAIAYNEQFFGPGTRLTVL.

Points on this clone: From the germline J gene comes the end of the CDR3, since the read stops 3 residues before it. The J gene is TRBJ1-1, the V gene TRBV29-1, with D possibly being TRBD1 (5 bases). The CDR3 consists of 13 residues. Germline values: CDR1 SQVTM, CDR2 ANQGSEA. The germline V and J ends were trimmed by 4 bases and 1 base, with 10 bases remaining between them. The sequenced CDR3 bases are TGCAGCGTTGTAGGGGCTGGGAACACTGAA. Amino acids: CSVVGAGNTE. In full, the CDR3 reads CSVVGAGNTEAFF.

A remark on this clone: The CDR3 is cut off 3 residues early in the read; its end comes from the germline J gene. The chain is built from TRBV2 and TRBJ1-1; 7 positions agree with TRBD1. The junction had 6 bases not matched to a gene; V was cut back by 7 bases and J by 1 base. CDR1 SNHLY and CDR2 FYNNEI come from the germline V gene. The CDR3 has 14 residues. CDR3 sequence: CASNTGQSNTEAFF. The DNA read from the CDR3 is TGTGCCAGCAATACGGGACAGTCGAACACTGAA.

CDR3: CASLHTGEGIYDYTF. CDR3 DNA, as far as it was read: TGTGCCAGCTTACACACAGGGGAGGGGATCTACGAC. The V call is TRBV18, the J call TRBJ1-2; 7 positions agree with TRBD1. The CDR3 is cut off 3 residues early in the read; its end comes from the germline J gene. CDR1 is KGHSH and CDR2 is LQKENI in the germline V gene. The length of the CDR3 is 15 residues.

CDR3 amino acids: CASSLSGLAEEGETQYF. The DNA read from the CDR3 is TGTGCCAGCAGCTTATCCGGACTAGCGGAAGAGGGGGAGACC. The rearrangement uses TRBV7-3 and TRBJ2-5; 10 positions match TRBD2. From the germline J gene comes the end of the CDR3, since the read stops 3 residues before it. J lost 5 bases, V lost 2 bases, and 11 bases had no gene match. The CDR3 is made up of 17 amino acids. The V gene's germline CDR1 is SGHTA and CDR2 FQGTGA.

On this clone itself: The CDR3 end falls 3 residues outside the read, so it is completed with the germline J gene. The V call is TRBV7-9, the J call TRBJ1-2, with 8 nucleotides matching TRBD1. Germline V lookup: CDR1 SEHNR, CDR2 FQNEAQ (reference sequence). This CDR3 is 15 amino acids long. CDR3 region: CASSLATGTGYDYTF. The CDR3 bases that were read are TGTGCCAGCAGCTTAGCGACAGGGACAGGCTACGAC. Full variable domain (rest looked up from reference TRBV7-9 and TRBJ1-2): DTGVSQNPRHKITKRGQNVTFRCDPISEHNRLYWYRQTLGQGPEFLTYFQNEAQLEKSRLLSDRFSAERPKGSFSTLEIQRTEQGDSAMYLCASSLATGTGYDYTFGSGTRLTVV.

Note on this clone: From the germline J gene comes the end of the CDR3, since the read stops 3 residues before it. The chain has TRBV5-8 and TRBJ2-7; D is uncertain. The CDR3 covers 12 residues. The germline V gene encodes CDR1 SGHTS and CDR2 YDEGEE. V lost 4 bases and J 3 bases, leaving 8 bases between the germline ends. The part of the CDR3 DNA that was read is TGTGCCAGCAGCCGCACTCTCTACGAG. Protein: CASSRTLYE. The CDR3 reads in full as CASSRTLYEQYF. The full variable domain, completed using reference TRBV5-8 and TRBJ2-7, is EAGVTQSPTHLIKTRGQQATLRCSPISGHTSVYWYQQALGLGLQFLLWYDEGEERNRGNFPPRFSGRQFPNYSSELNVNALELEDSALYLCASSRTLYEQYFGPGTRLTVT.

As concerns this clone: The DNA ends 3 residues before the CDR3 does, and the rest of the CDR3 is filled in from the germline J gene. The chain joins TRBV5-1 to TRBJ1-1; 7 nucleotides align to TRBD1. This CDR3 has 14 amino acids. V was pared by 4 bases and J by 0 bases, with 3 bases of the junction left unmatched. Germline V gene data show CDR1 as SGHRS and CDR2 as YFSETQ. CDR3 DNA, as far as it was read: TGCGCCAGCAGCCCCGGGACAGTGAACACTGAA. This sequence encodes CASSPGTVNTE. The whole CDR3 sequence is CASSPGTVNTEAFF.

On this clone itself: The germline gene is not matched at one end of the junction; a read error may be the cause. The CDR3 is cut off 3 residues early in the read; its end comes from the germline J gene. The genes are TRBV2 and TRBJ2-3; 12 bases map to TRBD2. This CDR3 contains 15 residues. The germline gives CDR1 SNHLY, CDR2 FYNNEI. CDR3 DNA, as far as it was read: TGTGCCAGCAGGATACGGACTAGCGGGACAGAGACG. It specifies CASRIRTSGTET. The CDR3, in full, reads CASRIRTSGTETQYF.